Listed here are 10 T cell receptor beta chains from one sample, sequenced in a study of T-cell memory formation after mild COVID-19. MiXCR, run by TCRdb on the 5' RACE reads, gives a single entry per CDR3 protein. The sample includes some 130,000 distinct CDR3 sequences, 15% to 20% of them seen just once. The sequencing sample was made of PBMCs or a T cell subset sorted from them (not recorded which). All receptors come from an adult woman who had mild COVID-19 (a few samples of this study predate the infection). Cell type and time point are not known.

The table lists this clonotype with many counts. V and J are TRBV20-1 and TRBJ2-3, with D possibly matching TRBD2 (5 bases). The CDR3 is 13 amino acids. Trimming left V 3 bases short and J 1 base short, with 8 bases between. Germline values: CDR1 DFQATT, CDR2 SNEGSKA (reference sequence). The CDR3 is CSASSSGTDTQYF. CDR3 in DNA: TGCAGTGCTAGTAGTAGCGGCACAGATACGCAGTATTTT.

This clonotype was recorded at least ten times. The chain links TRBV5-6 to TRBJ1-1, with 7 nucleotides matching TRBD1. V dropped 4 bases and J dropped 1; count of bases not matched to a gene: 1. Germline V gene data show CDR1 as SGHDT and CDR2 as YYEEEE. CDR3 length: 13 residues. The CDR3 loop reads CASSRDRNTEAFF. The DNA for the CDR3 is TGTGCCAGCAGCCGGGACAGGAACACTGAAGCTTTCTTT.

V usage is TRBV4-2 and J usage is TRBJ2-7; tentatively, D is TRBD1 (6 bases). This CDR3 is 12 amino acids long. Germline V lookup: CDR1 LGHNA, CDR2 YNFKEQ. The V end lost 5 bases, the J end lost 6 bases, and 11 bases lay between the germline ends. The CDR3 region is CASSTRTAEQYF. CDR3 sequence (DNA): TGTGCCAGCAGCACCCGGACAGCCGAGCAGTACTTC.

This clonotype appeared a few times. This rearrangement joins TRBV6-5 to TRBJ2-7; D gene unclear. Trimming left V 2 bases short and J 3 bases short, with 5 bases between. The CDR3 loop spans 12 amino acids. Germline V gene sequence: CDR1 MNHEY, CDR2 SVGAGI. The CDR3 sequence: CASSYDVYEQYF. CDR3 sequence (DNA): TGTGCCAGCAGTTACGACGTCTACGAGCAGTACTTC.

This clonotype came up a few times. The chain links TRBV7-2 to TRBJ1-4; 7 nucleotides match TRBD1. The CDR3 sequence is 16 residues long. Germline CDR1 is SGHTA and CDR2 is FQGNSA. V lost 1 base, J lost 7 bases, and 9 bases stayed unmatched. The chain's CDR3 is CASSLVGGQNFEKLFF. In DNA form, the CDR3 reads TGTGCCAGCAGCTTAGTTGGGGGACAGAACTTTGAAAAACTGTTTTTT. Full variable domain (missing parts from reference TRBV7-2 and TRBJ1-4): GAGVSQSPSNKVTEKGKDVELRCDPISGHTALYWYRQSLGQGLEFLIYFQGNSAPDKSGLPSDRFSAERTGGSVSTLTIQRTQQEDSAVYLCASSLVGGQNFEKLFFGSGTQLSVL.

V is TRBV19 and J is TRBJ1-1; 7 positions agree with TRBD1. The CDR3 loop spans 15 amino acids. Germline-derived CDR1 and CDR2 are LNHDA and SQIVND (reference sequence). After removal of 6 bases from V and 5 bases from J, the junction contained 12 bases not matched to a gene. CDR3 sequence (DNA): TGTGCCAGTAGCCCCCGGGCCAGGGGGGATACTGAAGCTTTCTTT. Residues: CASSPRARGDTEAFF.

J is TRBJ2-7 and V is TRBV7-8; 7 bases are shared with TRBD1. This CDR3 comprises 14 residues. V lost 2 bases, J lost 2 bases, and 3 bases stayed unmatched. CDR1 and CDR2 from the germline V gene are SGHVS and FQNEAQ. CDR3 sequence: CASSLSQGPYEQYF. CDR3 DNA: TGTGCCAGCAGCTTATCACAGGGGCCCTACGAGCAGTACTTC.

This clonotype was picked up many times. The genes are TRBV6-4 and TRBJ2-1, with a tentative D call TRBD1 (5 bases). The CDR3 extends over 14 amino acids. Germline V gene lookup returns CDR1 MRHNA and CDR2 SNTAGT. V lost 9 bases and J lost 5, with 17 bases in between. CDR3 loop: CASRVEKGHNEQFF. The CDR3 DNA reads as TGTGCCAGTAGGGTGGAGAAGGGGCACAATGAGCAGTTCTTC.

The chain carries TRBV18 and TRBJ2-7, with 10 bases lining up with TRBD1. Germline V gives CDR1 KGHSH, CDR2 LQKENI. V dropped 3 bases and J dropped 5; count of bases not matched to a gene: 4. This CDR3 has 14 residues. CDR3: CASSPGQGFHEQYF. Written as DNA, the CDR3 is TGTGCCAGCTCACCGGGACAGGGGTTCCACGAGCAGTACTTC.

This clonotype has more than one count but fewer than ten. This chain's CDR3 is CASSYSTRPSGREWNTGELFF. In DNA, the CDR3 is TGTGCCAGCAGTTACTCCACCAGGCCTAGCGGGAGAGAATGGAACACCGGGGAGCTGTTTTTT. The genes are TRBV6-2 or TRBV6-3 and TRBJ2-2; 10 bases are a match to TRBD2. Germline lookup yields CDR1 MNHEY and CDR2 SVGEGT. The CDR3 is 21 amino acids. J gave up 1 base and V 0 bases, and 14 bases lay outside the gene matches.